The 24 T cell receptor beta chains reported below all come from one sample, sequenced in a study of radiation and T cells in renal cell carcinoma. Clones were read by immunoSEQ multiplex PCR, and TCRdb kept only the in-frame ones, dropping some. The data contain roughly 80,000 clones, approximately 86% of them seen just once; the ten biggest clones take up 20% to 25%. Regarding time point: blood 2 weeks post-SBRT. As to treatment: 15 Gy SBRT to primary tumor, nephrectomy 4 weeks later. This specimen was blood, taken from a patient whose treatment included radiotherapy and nephrectomy. These receptors came from a woman aged 45-60 years with renal cell carcinoma.

V usage is TRBV10-3 and J usage is TRBJ1-1, with TRBD1 as a possible D gene (5 bases). CDR1 is ENHRY, CDR2 SYGVKD, per germline. CDR3 length: 13 amino acids. V was cut by 6 bases and J by 6 bases, with 14 bases left in between. The CDR3 sequence is CAIRLRRDAEAFF. In DNA, the CDR3 is TGTGCCATCAGATTAAGGAGGGACGCTGAAGCTTTCTTT.

The V and J genes are TRBV19 and TRBJ2-1; no reliable D call. Germline loops: CDR1 LNHDA, CDR2 SQIVND (reference sequence). The CDR3 covers 13 residues. Trimming shortened V by 4 bases and J by 8 bases, and 12 bases separated the two germline ends. The CDR3 bases are TGTGCCAGTAGTACCCAATACGACTATGAGCAGTTCTTC. This encodes CASSTQYDYEQFF.

This chain connects TRBV6-1 to TRBJ1-1; D not resolved. Trimming took off 4 bases at V and 11 bases at J, with 2 bases between the two ends. This CDR3 is 8 amino acids long. The germline CDR1 and CDR2 sequences are MNHNS and SASEGT. CDR3 sequence reads: CASSGAFF. The CDR3 DNA is TGTGCCAGCAGTGGTGCTTTCTTT.

Only a few counts were recorded for this clone. V and J are TRBV5-1 and TRBJ1-1; the D gene is possibly TRBD1 (5 bases). The CDR3 covers 14 residues. The germline CDR1 and CDR2 sequences are SGHRS and YFSETQ. The germline V and J ends were trimmed by 5 bases and 1 base, with 12 bases remaining between them. In DNA form, the CDR3 reads TGCGCCAGCAGTCCACAGGAGGGGAACACTGAAGCTTTCTTT. It translates to CASSPQEGNTEAFF. The full variable domain, completed using reference TRBV5-1 and TRBJ1-1, is KAGVTQTPRYLIKTRGQQVTLSCSPISGHRSVSWYQQTPGQGLQFLFEYFSETQRNKGNFPGRFSGRQFSNSRSEMNVSTLELGDSALYLCASSPQEGNTEAFFGQGTRLTVV.

The chain is built from TRBV5-5 and TRBJ1-5; D ambiguous. Germline loops: CDR1 SGHKS, CDR2 YYEKEE (reference sequence). CDR3 size: 16 residues. Deletions cut 1 base from V and 0 bases from J, with 11 bases between. The CDR3 is CASSLMLGDSNQPQHF. In DNA, the CDR3 is TGTGCCAGCAGCTTGATGTTGGGAGATAGCAATCAGCCCCAGCATTTT. The full variable domain, in which reference TRBV5-5 and TRBJ1-5 provide the parts outside the CDR3, is DAGVTQSPTHLIKTRGQQVTLRCSPISGHKSVSWYQQVLGQGPQFIFQYYEKEERGRGNFPDRFSARQFPNYSSELNVNALLLGDSALYLCASSLMLGDSNQPQHFGDGTRLSIL.

The gene calls are TRBV6-1 and TRBJ1-2; no reliable D call. There are 13 residues in the CDR3. Germline values: CDR1 MNHNS, CDR2 SASEGT. Trimming pared 1 base from V and 5 bases from J, leaving 8 bases between. The CDR3 spells CASSEGAEYGYTF. CDR3 in DNA: TGTGCCAGCAGTGAAGGGGCAGAGTATGGCTACACCTTC.

V gene TRBV10-3 combines with J gene TRBJ1-1; weak D call: TRBD1 (5 bases). V was clipped by 6 bases and J by 1 base, with 15 bases between them. CDR3 length equals 15 residues. Looked up from germline, CDR1 is ENHRY and CDR2 is SYGVKD. CDR3 in amino acids: CAIRRRGDWNTEAFF. The CDR3 nucleotides are TGTGCCATCAGGCGGAGAGGGGATTGGAACACTGAAGCTTTCTTT.

The chain uses TRBV10-3 and TRBJ2-3, with D perhaps matching TRBD2 (7 bases). In germline, CDR1 is ENHRY, CDR2 SYGVKD. With 3 bases removed from V and 5 bases from J, the gap between germline ends came to 12 bases. The CDR3 spans 14 residues. In DNA, the CDR3 is TGTGCCATCAGTGAAGGGGGGGCAGTAGATACGCAGTATTTT. This codes for CAISEGGAVDTQYF.

The V gene is TRBV5-6, the J gene TRBJ1-2; 8 positions match TRBD1. V lost 0 bases and J lost 6; bases outside the gene matches: 4. The CDR3 has 14 residues. In germline, CDR1 is SGHDT, CDR2 YYEEEE. CDR3 coding DNA: TGTGCCAGCAGCTTGGGCGACAGGGGAAATGGCTACACCTTC. It specifies CASSLGDRGNGYTF. Based on the CDR3 plus reference TRBV5-6 and TRBJ1-2, the full variable domain is DAGVTQSPTHLIKTRGQQVTLRCSPKSGHDTVSWYQQALGQGPQFIFQYYEEEERQRGNFPDRFSGHQFPNYSSELNVNALLLGDSALYLCASSLGDRGNGYTFGSGTRLTVV.

This clone was counted only a few times. V gene TRBV30 combines with J gene TRBJ2-7; D call uncertain. V lost 3 bases and J 4 bases, leaving 7 bases between the germline ends. The CDR3 spans 11 residues. CDR1 and CDR2 from the germline V gene are GTSNPN and SVGIG (reference sequence). The CDR3 spells CAWRSVYEQYF. In nucleotides, the CDR3 is TGTGCCTGGAGATCTGTATACGAGCAGTACTTC.

This clone was seen only a few times. The V and J genes are TRBV2 and TRBJ1-1; D unresolved. Germline V gene data show CDR1 as SNHLY and CDR2 as FYNNEI. Trimming removed 8 bases from V and 1 base from J, with 11 bases in between. This CDR3 spans 13 amino acids. The CDR3 reads CASASTENTEAFF. Here the CDR3 DNA reads TGTGCCAGCGCTAGCACTGAGAACACTGAAGCTTTCTTT. The full variable domain, its missing parts supplied by reference TRBV2 and TRBJ1-1, is EPEVTQTPSHQVTQMGQEVILRCVPISNHLYFYWYRQILGQKVEFLVSFYNNEISEKSEIFDDQFSVERPDGSNFTLKIRSTKLEDSAMYFCASASTENTEAFFGQGTRLTVV.

This chain uses TRBV5-1 with TRBJ2-2; D is uncertain. This CDR3 comprises 14 residues. In germline, CDR1 is SGHRS, CDR2 YFSETQ. The germline V and J ends were trimmed by 5 bases and 2 bases, with 10 bases remaining between them. CDR3 nucleotides: TGCGCCAGCAGAAGGGATCTCAACACCGGGGAGCTGTTTTTT. Amino acids: CASRRDLNTGELFF. Supplemented by reference TRBV5-1 and TRBJ2-2, the full variable domain reads KAGVTQTPRYLIKTRGQQVTLSCSPISGHRSVSWYQQTPGQGLQFLFEYFSETQRNKGNFPGRFSGRQFSNSRSEMNVSTLELGDSALYLCASRRDLNTGELFFGEGSRLTVL.

The chain combines TRBV27 with TRBJ1-5; tentatively, D is TRBD1 (6 bases). The V end lost 8 bases, the J end lost 5 bases, and 13 bases lay between the germline ends. The CDR3 contains 13 residues. In germline, CDR1 is MNHEY, CDR2 SMNVEV (reference sequence). This chain's CDR3 is CASARGEHQPQHF. The CDR3 DNA follows: TGTGCCAGCGCTAGGGGGGAGCATCAGCCCCAGCATTTT.

This clone appeared once. The chain is built from TRBV7-9 and TRBJ2-2, with TRBD2 matching over 10 bases. Germline CDR1 and CDR2: SEHNR and FQNEAQ (reference sequence). V lost 0 bases, J lost 4 bases, and 2 bases stayed unmatched. The CDR3 length is 16 residues. The CDR3 nucleotides read TGTGCCAGCAGCTTAGCGTCTAGCGGGAGCACCGGGGAGCTGTTTTTT. Translating it yields CASSLASSGSTGELFF. The full variable domain, in which reference TRBV7-9 and TRBJ2-2 provide the parts outside the CDR3, is DTGVSQNPRHKITKRGQNVTFRCDPISEHNRLYWYRQTLGQGPEFLTYFQNEAQLEKSRLLSDRFSAERPKGSFSTLEIQRTEQGDSAMYLCASSLASSGSTGELFFGEGSRLTVL.

This clone has just a few counts. Other DNA sequences within the sample encode an identical CDR3. This rearrangement joins TRBV5-1 to TRBJ2-5; D gene uncertain. This CDR3 has 15 residues. V shed 0 bases and J shed 5 bases, with 14 bases lying between them. Germline V gives CDR1 SGHRS, CDR2 YFSETQ. The CDR3 reads CASSLESERGETQYF. As DNA, the CDR3 is TGCGCCAGCAGCTTGGAGTCGGAGAGAGGCGAGACCCAGTACTTC.

The chain has TRBV10-1 and TRBJ1-6; 8 bases line up with TRBD1. The CDR3 has 15 amino acids. The V gene end was trimmed by 8 bases and the J gene end by 4 bases; junction bases not matched to a gene: 7. Germline V gene data show CDR1 as WNHNN and CDR2 as SYGVQD (reference sequence). For the CDR3, the DNA is TGCGCCAGCCCGTCAACAGGGGGATATAATTCACCCCTCCACTTT. Translated: CASPSTGGYNSPLHF.

The chain is built from TRBV4-1 and TRBJ2-3; D not resolved. Per germline, CDR1 MGHRA and CDR2 YSYEKL. This CDR3 spans 16 amino acids. V lost 0 bases to trimming and J lost 4 bases, with 14 bases between them. CDR3 nucleotides: TGCGCCAGCAGCCAAGAAGGGCAACCTATAGCAGATACGCAGTATTTT. Translating gives CASSQEGQPIADTQYF.

This clone was observed once. The chain is built from TRBV7-2 and TRBJ1-5; TRBD1 agrees at 10 bases. Trimming cost V 5 bases and J 4 bases; bases outside gene matches: 5. The length of the CDR3 is 15 residues. Germline values: CDR1 SGHTA, CDR2 FQGNSA. The CDR3 nucleotides read TGTGCCAGCAGCCCAAGACAGGGGGCGAATCAGCCCCAGCATTTT. Translating gives CASSPRQGANQPQHF.

The chain links TRBV11-1 to TRBJ2-7; a weak D match, TRBD1 (6 bases). The V gene lost 4 bases and the J gene lost 4 bases, with 17 bases spanning the gap. Germline CDR1 SGHAT, CDR2 FQDESV (reference sequence). This CDR3 is built from 15 residues. The CDR3: CASSSRKHREYEQYF. The CDR3 nucleotides are TGTGCCAGCAGCTCGCGGAAGCACAGGGAGTACGAGCAGTACTTC.

The chain employs TRBV10-3 and TRBJ2-5; 15 nucleotides align to TRBD2. The CDR3 is made up of 16 amino acids. J lost 5 bases, V lost 5 bases, and 6 bases had no gene match. The V gene's germline CDR1 is ENHRY and CDR2 SYGVKD. The CDR3 reads CAISWTSGGARETQYF. The CDR3 bases are TGTGCCATCAGTTGGACTAGCGGGGGGGCCAGGGAGACCCAGTACTTC.

V is TRBV7-3 and J is TRBJ1-1; D unresolved. The CDR3 extends over 13 amino acids. The ends were cut back, 2 bases at V and 9 bases at J, with 13 bases in the middle. The germline V gene encodes CDR1 SGHTA and CDR2 FQGTGA. CDR3: CASSLGEGSKAFF. The CDR3 region has the DNA TGTGCCAGCAGCTTAGGAGAGGGAAGCAAAGCTTTCTTT.

This clone was recorded only once. The chain couples TRBV6-6 to TRBJ2-5, with 14 nucleotides matching TRBD2. Trimming cost V 9 bases and J 4 bases; bases outside gene matches: 7. CDR3 length: 15 residues. The V gene's germline CDR1 is MNHNY and CDR2 SVGAGI (reference sequence). CDR3 amino acids: CASLAGTSGRETQYF. The DNA for the CDR3 is TGTGCCAGTTTAGCCGGGACTAGCGGGAGAGAGACCCAGTACTTC.

The chain is built from TRBV4-3 and TRBJ2-7; 7 positions match TRBD1. This CDR3 has 15 amino acids. Trimming removed 1 base from V and 2 bases from J; junction bases left unmatched: 5. Germline V gene sequence: CDR1 LGHNA, CDR2 YSLEER. CDR3 sequence (DNA): TGCGCCAGCAGCCAAGCCACAGGGGACACCTACGAGCAGTACTTC. It codes for CASSQATGDTYEQYF.

The rearrangement uses TRBV19 and TRBJ1-5, with D maybe TRBD1 (6 bases). With 6 bases removed from V and 7 bases from J, the gap between germline ends came to 16 bases. The CDR3 consists of 14 residues. The germline gives CDR1 LNHDA, CDR2 SQIVND (reference sequence). As DNA, the CDR3 is TGTGCCAGTAGCTTGGGACAATTTTGGCAGCCCCAGCATTTT. It encodes CASSLGQFWQPQHF.